The 6 T cell receptor beta chains presented below share a single source sample, sequenced in a study of human T cells and chemical hapten exposure. TCRdb called the RACE reads again in MiXCR, with one record for every CDR3 protein. The sample lists around 300,000 distinct CDR3 sequences; 5.5% were seen once. Time point specified: pre-sensitization, week 0. The treatment: therapeutic diphenylcyclopropenone sensitization with weekly scalp DPC. Specimen: whole blood, collected in connection with sensitization to the hapten diphenylcyclopropenone (DPC). These TCRs come from a young woman with alopecia areata. Some clones in this sample may be carry-over from other donors' samples.

This clonotype was detected many times. The chain employs TRBV4-3 and TRBJ1-6; D possibly corresponds to TRBD1 (5 bases). Germline CDR1 is LGHNA and CDR2 is YSLEER. This CDR3 is built from 15 residues. Trimming left V 1 base short and J 10 bases short, with 14 bases between. The CDR3 DNA is TGCGCCAGCAGCCAAGTGGGGGATTTAAGCTCACCCCTCCACTTT. Its translation is CASSQVGDLSSPLHF.

The chain couples TRBV4-3 to TRBJ1-6; 7 nucleotides align to TRBD1. This CDR3 is built from 16 residues. V lost 6 bases and J lost 2; bases outside the gene matches: 7. CDR1 and CDR2 from the germline V gene are LGHNA and YSLEER. CDR3 region: CASSKAGTAYNSPLHF. CDR3 DNA: TGCGCCAGCAGTAAGGCGGGGACAGCCTATAATTCACCCCTCCACTTT.

This clonotype was counted ten times or more. V is TRBV27 and J is TRBJ2-5; 8 bases fit TRBD2. Germline loops: CDR1 MNHEY, CDR2 SMNVEV (reference sequence). After removal of 0 bases from V and 5 bases from J, the junction contained 8 bases not matched to a gene. This CDR3 region has 16 residues. The CDR3 nucleotides read TGTGCCAGCAGTTTATCCCATAGCGGGGTCTTTGAGACCCAGTACTTC. It codes for CASSLSHSGVFETQYF.

The chain combines TRBV6-5 with TRBJ1-4; TRBD1 aligns across 9 bases. The germline CDR1 and CDR2 sequences are MNHEY and SVGAGI. The CDR3 spans 16 residues. The V gene end was trimmed by 6 bases and the J gene end by 8 bases; junction bases not matched to a gene: 13. The CDR3 DNA follows: TGTGCCAGCAGCAGCGCTACACAGGGGGCAGGCGAAAAACTGTTTTTT. Protein product: CASSSATQGAGEKLFF.

The chain couples TRBV4-3 to TRBJ2-5, with D possibly TRBD1 on 6 matching bases. The CDR3 length is 14 residues. V lost 3 bases and J 2 bases, leaving 10 bases between the germline ends. The V gene's germline CDR1 is LGHNA and CDR2 YSLEER. CDR3 sequence reads: CASSHSGHQETQYF. CDR3 sequence (DNA): TGCGCCAGCAGCCACTCGGGACATCAAGAGACCCAGTACTTC.

There are many counts of this clonotype. V gene TRBV3-1 combines with J gene TRBJ1-2, with unresolved D. This CDR3 has 13 residues. V was shortened by 2 bases and J by 6 bases, with 10 bases between the two germline ends. CDR1 and CDR2 (germline): LGHDT, YNNKEL (reference sequence). The CDR3 region is CASSQTDVDGYTF. CDR3 sequence (DNA): TGTGCCAGCAGCCAAACAGACGTCGATGGCTACACCTTC.